The 6 T cell receptor beta chains given below trace back to one sample, sequenced in a study of blood T cell repertoires in COVID-19. Some clones are missing from TCRdb's copy, which holds only in-frame ones; the method was immunoSEQ multiplex PCR. The sample shows roughly 280,000 clones, about 87% of them seen only once. Sequenced input: PBMCs or T cells enriched from blood (not recorded which). These receptors all stem from a woman in her twenties or thirties with acute COVID-19.

This sequence joins TRBV7-2 and TRBJ2-1; TRBD2 matches at 7 bases. Trimming took 4 bases from V and 5 from J; bases not matched to a gene: 11. The CDR3 runs to 16 residues. Germline V lookup: CDR1 SGHTA, CDR2 FQGNSA. The CDR3 region has the DNA TGTGCCAGCAGCTGGAGAAGGAGGGAGGGCAACAATGAGCAGTTCTTC. Translated, it gives CASSWRRREGNNEQFF.

The CDR3 here is CASSEVAVTGELFF. The CDR3 bases are TGTGCCAGCAGTGAGGTAGCGGTAACCGGGGAGCTGTTTTTT. The chain joins TRBV6-4 to TRBJ2-2; possibly TRBD2 for D (6 bases). The CDR3 is 14 amino acids. Per germline, CDR1 MRHNA and CDR2 SNTAGT. V gave up 3 bases and J gave up 5 bases, with 10 bases separating them.

Points on this clone: One end of the junction does not line up with germline, which may come from a read error. V and J are TRBV11-2 and TRBJ2-7; TRBD2 might be the D (5 bases). The CDR3 loop spans 17 amino acids. Per germline, CDR1 SGHAT and CDR2 FQNNGV. CDR3 region: CASSLVEPSSSSYEQYF. The CDR3 DNA follows: TGTGCCAGCAGTTTAGTAGAACCTAGCTCAAGCTCCTACGAGCAGTACTTC. The whole variable domain, remainder taken from reference TRBV11-2 and TRBJ2-7, is EAGVAQSPRYKIIEKRQSVAFWCNPISGHATLYWYQQILGQGPKLLIQFQNNGVVDDSQLPKDRFSAERLKGVDSTLKIQPAKLEDSAVYLCASSLVEPSSSSYEQYFGPGTRLTVT.

The chain recombines TRBV2 with TRBJ2-5; 13 nucleotides align to TRBD2. V was pared by 6 bases and J by 2 bases, with 6 bases of the junction left unmatched. The CDR3 consists of 16 residues. Germline CDR1 is SNHLY and CDR2 is FYNNEI. The CDR3 sequence is CASRGPGLAGQETQYF. CDR3 sequence (DNA): TGTGCCAGCAGGGGGCCGGGACTAGCGGGACAAGAGACCCAGTACTTC.

The gene calls are TRBV28 and TRBJ2-7, with D perhaps TRBD1 (7 bases). The CDR3 spans 15 residues. Trimming took 7 bases from V and 3 from J, leaving 19 bases between them. Germline V gives CDR1 MDHEN, CDR2 SYDVKM. In nucleotides, the CDR3 is TGTGCCAGCATTACCTGGCGACAGGGAGGCTACGAGCAGTACTTC. This gives the protein CASITWRQGGYEQYF.

CDR3 nucleotide sequence: TGTGCCAGCAGCCCCGGGACAGTTTTGAACACTGAAGCTTTCTTT. As protein: CASSPGTVLNTEAFF. This chain joins TRBV11-2 and TRBJ1-1, with TRBD1 matching over 7 bases. The CDR3 runs 15 residues. CDR1 SGHAT and CDR2 FQNNGV come from the germline V gene. With 5 bases clipped from V and 0 bases from J, the junction kept 6 bases outside the gene matches.